Listed below are T cell receptor beta chains from one sample, sequenced in a study of human T cells and chemical hapten exposure. TCRdb fed the RACE reads into MiXCR, producing one record per CDR3 protein. The sample shows about 59,000 distinct CDR3 sequences, 10% to 12% of them seen only once. This specimen consisted of whole blood, obtained in connection with sensitization to the hapten diphenylcyclopropenone (DPC). The receptors stem from a woman between 35 and 50 years old with alopecia areata. Some clones in this sample may be carry-over from other donors' samples. Each CDR3 is given with its conserved first and last residue. D genes are given only for firm matches. Part of the rows lack a size; the others show once, few, many or a class for expanded clones.

v_gene: TRBV7-2; abundance: many; j_gene: TRBJ2-7; d_gene: NA; CDR3nt: TGTGCCAGCAGCTTAGCACCCCCCTACGAGCAGTACTTC; CDR3aa: CASSLAPPYEQYF
v_gene: TRBV5-1; abundance: many; j_gene: TRBJ2-3; d_gene: NA; CDR3nt: TGCGCCAGCAGCCGGAGCGTTAGAGGCACAGATACGCAGTATTTT; CDR3aa: CASSRSVRGTDTQYF
v_gene: TRBV18; abundance: many; j_gene: TRBJ2-1; d_gene: NA; CDR3nt: TGTGCCAGCTCAGATTACAATGAGCAGTTCTTC; CDR3aa: CASSDYNEQFF
v_gene: TRBV4-2; abundance: many; j_gene: TRBJ2-1; d_gene: NA; CDR3nt: TGTGCCAGCAGCCAGGGATTCGGCGGGGCCTACAATGAGCAGTTCTTC; CDR3aa: CASSQGFGGAYNEQFF
v_gene: TRBV5-1; abundance: NA; j_gene: TRBJ1-1; d_gene: NA; CDR3nt: TGCGCCAGCAGATACAGAGGGAACACTGAAGCTTTCTTT; CDR3aa: CASRYRGNTEAFF
v_gene: TRBV4-3; abundance: many; j_gene: TRBJ2-1; d_gene: NA; CDR3nt: TGCGCCAGCAGCCAGACGACCGGGCCCCAGTTCTTC; CDR3aa: CASSQTTGPQFF
v_gene: TRBV18; abundance: many; j_gene: TRBJ2-1; d_gene: NA; CDR3nt: TGTGCCAGCTCACCACCGACAGGTTACAATGAGCAGTTCTTC; CDR3aa: CASSPPTGYNEQFF
v_gene: TRBV4-3; abundance: NA; j_gene: TRBJ2-3; d_gene: NA; CDR3nt: TGCGCCAGCAGCCAAGATTTGGGGGATACGCAGTATTTT; CDR3aa: CASSQDLGDTQYF
v_gene: TRBV12-3/TRBV12-4; abundance: few; j_gene: TRBJ2-2; d_gene: TRBD1; CDR3nt: TGTGCCAGCAGTTCACAGGGGGTAGATCGTCGGGAGCTGTTTTTT; CDR3aa: CASSSQGVDRRELFF
v_gene: TRBV3-1; abundance: many; j_gene: TRBJ2-2; d_gene: TRBD1; CDR3nt: TGTGCCAGCAGCCAGCTAAAAGGACAGGGCAACACCGGGGAGCTGTTTTTT; CDR3aa: CASSQLKGQGNTGELFF
v_gene: TRBV7-8; abundance: many; j_gene: TRBJ2-5; d_gene: TRBD2; CDR3nt: TGTGCCAGCAGCTTAGCCGGACTAGCGGGGGGGAAGGAGACCCAGTACTTC; CDR3aa: CASSLAGLAGGKETQYF
v_gene: TRBV6-2/TRBV6-3; abundance: many; j_gene: TRBJ2-2; d_gene: TRBD1; CDR3nt: TGTGCCAGCAGTACCCGACAGGGGGCCACCGGGGAGCTGTTTTTT; CDR3aa: CASSTRQGATGELFF
v_gene: TRBV29-1; abundance: few; j_gene: TRBJ1-1; d_gene: NA; CDR3nt: TGCAGCGGCGGAACCTCCCCGGGGGACACTGAAGCTTTCTTT; CDR3aa: CSGGTSPGDTEAFF
v_gene: TRBV5-4; abundance: NA; j_gene: TRBJ2-7; d_gene: TRBD1; CDR3nt: TGTGCCAGCAGCACTCGGACAGGGGGCGGGAACGAGCAGTACTTC; CDR3aa: CASSTRTGGGNEQYF
v_gene: TRBV30; abundance: many; j_gene: TRBJ1-6; d_gene: NA; CDR3nt: TGTGCCTGGAGCGACCGGGCAGGCCCAAATTCACCCCTCCACTTT; CDR3aa: CAWSDRAGPNSPLHF
v_gene: TRBV6-2/TRBV6-3; abundance: few; j_gene: TRBJ2-5; d_gene: NA; CDR3nt: TGTGCCAGCAGTTACGATAGAGATAAGACCCAGTACTTC; CDR3aa: CASSYDRDKTQYF
v_gene: TRBV5-4; abundance: many; j_gene: TRBJ2-5; d_gene: NA; CDR3nt: TGTGCCAGCAGCTTGTTGGGCGGCGAGACCCAGTACTTC; CDR3aa: CASSLLGGETQYF
v_gene: TRBV7-9; abundance: NA; j_gene: TRBJ2-1; d_gene: TRBD1; CDR3nt: TGTGCCAGCAGCATCAGGGGGTTATCCTACAATGAGCAGTTCTTC; CDR3aa: CASSIRGLSYNEQFF
v_gene: TRBV4-3; abundance: NA; j_gene: TRBJ2-1; d_gene: NA; CDR3nt: TGCGCCAGCAGCCAAGCCCGGAATAGACCCCCGGGGAATGAGCAGTTCTTC; CDR3aa: CASSQARNRPPGNEQFF
v_gene: TRBV12-5; abundance: many; j_gene: TRBJ1-1; d_gene: NA; CDR3nt: TGTGCTAGTGGTTTGACAGGGTGGACTGAAGCTTTCTTT; CDR3aa: CASGLTGWTEAFF
v_gene: TRBV28; abundance: many; j_gene: TRBJ2-1; d_gene: NA; CDR3nt: TGTGCCAGCAGGAGGGGGTCGGCCAATGAGCAGTTCTTC; CDR3aa: CASRRGSANEQFF
v_gene: TRBV6-6; abundance: many; j_gene: TRBJ2-3; d_gene: NA; CDR3nt: TGTGCCGTGGAAGGGAACACAGATACGCAGTATTTT; CDR3aa: CAVEGNTDTQYF
v_gene: TRBV9; abundance: few; j_gene: TRBJ2-1; d_gene: TRBD2; CDR3nt: TGTGCCAGCAGCGCGGGGACTAGCGGGAGGGATGCTCACGGCTCCTACAATGAGCAGTTCTTC; CDR3aa: CASSAGTSGRDAHGSYNEQFF
v_gene: TRBV10-3; abundance: few; j_gene: TRBJ2-7; d_gene: NA; CDR3nt: TGTGCCATAGGTGAGGGGAGCTCCTACGAGCAGTACTTC; CDR3aa: CAIGEGSSYEQYF
v_gene: TRBV14; abundance: many; j_gene: TRBJ1-3; d_gene: NA; CDR3nt: TGTGCCAGCAGCCAAGATCCAGGTCCTGGAAACACCATATATTTT; CDR3aa: CASSQDPGPGNTIYF
v_gene: TRBV4-2; abundance: many; j_gene: TRBJ1-1; d_gene: TRBD1; CDR3nt: TGTGCCAGCAGCCAAGGCGAGGGGGCGTCGGCTGAAGCTTTCTTT; CDR3aa: CASSQGEGASAEAFF
v_gene: TRBV7-8; abundance: NA; j_gene: TRBJ2-5; d_gene: NA; CDR3nt: TGTGCCAGCAGCTTTGCCCCTAGGGAGACCCAGTACTTC; CDR3aa: CASSFAPRETQYF
v_gene: TRBV6-2/TRBV6-3; abundance: few; j_gene: TRBJ2-2; d_gene: NA; CDR3nt: TGTGCCAGCAGTTATCGGTGGGAGTCCGGGGAGCTGTTTTTT; CDR3aa: CASSYRWESGELFF
v_gene: TRBV27; abundance: NA; j_gene: TRBJ1-2; d_gene: NA; CDR3nt: TGTGCCAGCAGTCACCGGGGGGCAGGGAAAGACTATGGCTACACCTTC; CDR3aa: CASSHRGAGKDYGYTF
v_gene: TRBV7-2; abundance: many; j_gene: TRBJ2-7; d_gene: TRBD1; CDR3nt: TGTGCCAGCAGCTTTGGGACAGGGATCAGCGAGCAGTACTTC; CDR3aa: CASSFGTGISEQYF
v_gene: TRBV19; abundance: NA; j_gene: TRBJ2-7; d_gene: NA; CDR3nt: TGTGCCAGTAGTAAGTCGCGGCAGGTGACGGTCGAGCAGTACTTC; CDR3aa: CASSKSRQVTVEQYF
v_gene: TRBV7-9; abundance: many; j_gene: TRBJ1-5; d_gene: NA; CDR3nt: TGTGCCAGCAGCCCACGGGGGGGCAATCAGCCCCAGCATTTT; CDR3aa: CASSPRGGNQPQHF
v_gene: TRBV20-1; abundance: few; j_gene: TRBJ1-2; d_gene: TRBD1; CDR3nt: TGCAGTGCTAGAGATCTTGAGACAGGGGATCATGGCTACACCTTC; CDR3aa: CSARDLETGDHGYTF
v_gene: TRBV7-2; abundance: NA; j_gene: TRBJ2-1; d_gene: NA; CDR3nt: TGTGCCAGCAGCCTGCGCACTAGCTCCTACAATGAGCAGTTCTTC; CDR3aa: CASSLRTSSYNEQFF
v_gene: TRBV4-1; abundance: many; j_gene: TRBJ2-1; d_gene: TRBD2; CDR3nt: TGCGCCAGCAGCCGAGAGAGACTAGCGGGAGCCGCCTACAATGAGCAGTTCTTC; CDR3aa: CASSRERLAGAAYNEQFF
v_gene: TRBV20-1; abundance: NA; j_gene: TRBJ1-1; d_gene: NA; CDR3nt: TGCAGTGCTAACGCAGGGGCAGTTTCCTCTGAAGCTTTCTTT; CDR3aa: CSANAGAVSSEAFF
v_gene: TRBV6-2/TRBV6-3; abundance: few; j_gene: TRBJ2-1; d_gene: TRBD2; CDR3nt: TGTGCCAGCCGGCTAGCGGTTTCCTACAATGAGCAGTTCTTC; CDR3aa: CASRLAVSYNEQFF
v_gene: TRBV7-8; abundance: many; j_gene: TRBJ2-5; d_gene: TRBD1; CDR3nt: TGTGCCAGCAGCCGGGACAGGAGAGAGACCCAGTACTTC; CDR3aa: CASSRDRRETQYF
v_gene: TRBV4-2; abundance: many; j_gene: TRBJ2-1; d_gene: TRBD2; CDR3nt: TGTGCCAGCAGCCAAGATCTGAGCGGGAGGGGGATTGGGAATGAGCAGTTCTTC; CDR3aa: CASSQDLSGRGIGNEQFF
v_gene: TRBV24-1; abundance: NA; j_gene: TRBJ2-7; d_gene: NA; CDR3nt: TGTGCCACCAGTGATTTCGGCGCCCCGCAGTACTTC; CDR3aa: CATSDFGAPQYF
v_gene: TRBV5-1; abundance: NA; j_gene: TRBJ2-6; d_gene: NA; CDR3nt: TGCGCCAGCGAGGGGCCAAGCTCTGGGGCCAACGTCCTGACTTTC; CDR3aa: CASEGPSSGANVLTF
v_gene: TRBV6-2/TRBV6-3; abundance: many; j_gene: TRBJ1-5; d_gene: TRBD1; CDR3nt: TGTGCCAGCAGGGTCCGGGACAGGAATCAGCCCCAGCATTTT; CDR3aa: CASRVRDRNQPQHF
v_gene: TRBV6-6; abundance: few; j_gene: TRBJ2-3; d_gene: TRBD2; CDR3nt: TGTGCCAGCCAGACTAGCCGAAGCACAGATACGCAGTATTTT; CDR3aa: CASQTSRSTDTQYF
v_gene: TRBV27; abundance: few; j_gene: TRBJ1-1; d_gene: NA; CDR3nt: TGTGCCAGCGGGATCCCGGGGGGATACACTGAAGCTTTCTTT; CDR3aa: CASGIPGGYTEAFF
v_gene: TRBV6-2/TRBV6-3; abundance: NA; j_gene: TRBJ1-5; d_gene: TRBD1; CDR3nt: TGTGCCAGCAGTTACTCTGGGACAGGGAGTAATCAGCCCCAGCATTTT; CDR3aa: CASSYSGTGSNQPQHF
v_gene: TRBV19; abundance: many; j_gene: TRBJ1-4; d_gene: NA; CDR3nt: TGTGCCAGTTCCCCCCGCGCGGGGGCTAATGAAAAACTGTTTTTT; CDR3aa: CASSPRAGANEKLFF
v_gene: TRBV2; abundance: many; j_gene: TRBJ2-2; d_gene: NA; CDR3nt: TGTGCCAGCAGTGGGCGGGCCACCGGGGAGCTGTTTTTT; CDR3aa: CASSGRATGELFF
v_gene: TRBV20-1; abundance: NA; j_gene: TRBJ2-1; d_gene: TRBD2; CDR3nt: TGCAGTGCCACTACTAGCGGGAGTGTGGATGAGCAGTTCTTC; CDR3aa: CSATTSGSVDEQFF
v_gene: TRBV28; abundance: NA; j_gene: TRBJ2-5; d_gene: NA; CDR3nt: TGTGCCAGCAGACTCCGGACAGTTCAAGAGACCCAGTACTTC; CDR3aa: CASRLRTVQETQYF
v_gene: TRBV4-3; abundance: NA; j_gene: TRBJ2-7; d_gene: TRBD2; CDR3nt: TGCGCCAGCAGCCAAGATAATAGCGGGGCCTCCTACGAGCAGTACTTC; CDR3aa: CASSQDNSGASYEQYF
v_gene: TRBV7-9; abundance: NA; j_gene: TRBJ2-2; d_gene: NA; CDR3nt: TGTGCCAGCAGCTCTAGAGCAGGGGCCTACGAGGAGCTGTTTTTT; CDR3aa: CASSSRAGAYEELFF
v_gene: TRBV7-2; abundance: few; j_gene: TRBJ2-7; d_gene: NA; CDR3nt: TGTGCCAGCAGCTTAGAGTGGGCGGGGCCCCCCTACGAGCAGTACTTC; CDR3aa: CASSLEWAGPPYEQYF
v_gene: TRBV28; abundance: NA; j_gene: TRBJ1-2; d_gene: NA; CDR3nt: TGTGCCAGCACCCAGGCCAGGGGCTACACCTTC; CDR3aa: CASTQARGYTF
v_gene: TRBV11-2; abundance: many; j_gene: TRBJ2-2; d_gene: NA; CDR3nt: TGTGCCAGCAGCTTCCGGGTTCCAACTCGCCTGAACACCGGGGAGCTGTTTTTT; CDR3aa: CASSFRVPTRLNTGELFF
v_gene: TRBV6-5; abundance: NA; j_gene: TRBJ2-5; d_gene: NA; CDR3nt: TGTGCCAGCAGTTACTACGTAGTGGGGACCCGGGAGACCCAGTACTTC; CDR3aa: CASSYYVVGTRETQYF
v_gene: TRBV12-3/TRBV12-4; abundance: few; j_gene: TRBJ1-1; d_gene: TRBD1; CDR3nt: TGTGCCAGCAGTCGAGACAGGGTGGGAGAAGCTTTCTTT; CDR3aa: CASSRDRVGEAFF
v_gene: TRBV11-2; abundance: few; j_gene: TRBJ2-1; d_gene: TRBD2; CDR3nt: TGTGCCAGCAGCTTACTCCAGCGGGGCTCCTACAATGAGCAGTTCTTC; CDR3aa: CASSLLQRGSYNEQFF
v_gene: TRBV18; abundance: NA; j_gene: TRBJ1-1; d_gene: NA; CDR3nt: TGTGCCAGCTCACAGATGTTCGGCCAGGGACGGATGAACACTGAAGCTTTCTTT; CDR3aa: CASSQMFGQGRMNTEAFF
v_gene: TRBV4-3; abundance: many; j_gene: TRBJ2-5; d_gene: TRBD2; CDR3nt: TGCGCCAGCAGCCAAGAGAGCCCCCTAGCGGGAGGGCCTGGAGAGACCCAGTACTTC; CDR3aa: CASSQESPLAGGPGETQYF
v_gene: TRBV6-2/TRBV6-3; abundance: NA; j_gene: TRBJ1-5; d_gene: NA; CDR3nt: TGTGCCAGCAGCTACTCCTCGCCCAATCAGCCCCAGCATTTT; CDR3aa: CASSYSSPNQPQHF